Listed here are 29 T cell receptor beta chains from one sample, sequenced in a study of cytomegalovirus exposure and HLA in healthy donors. PCR amplification relied on 60 Vbeta primers (plus 13 Jbeta primers). Method: immunoSEQ multiplex PCR; TCRdb's copy keeps in-frame clones and lacks some. This table holds some 150,000 clones, 65% to 85% found once. The sequencing input was PBMCs. These receptors all come from a woman aged 50 to 65 in good health and CMV-seropositive.

The J gene is TRBJ2-1, the V gene TRBV13; 13 bases are shared with TRBD2. J was trimmed by 3 bases and V by 10 bases; bases with no gene match: 15. The V gene's germline CDR1 is PRHDT and CDR2 FYEKMQ (reference sequence). The CDR3 runs to 18 residues. The CDR3 DNA is TGTGCCACTCAGAAGAGGGCGGGACTAGCGGGGTACTACAATGAGCAGTTCTTC. It translates to CATQKRAGLAGYYNEQFF.

The chain links TRBV7-3 to TRBJ1-1; 10 nucleotides line up with TRBD1. V gave up 5 bases and J gave up 5 bases; unmatched junction bases: 5. The CDR3 is 14 amino acids. Germline V gene data show CDR1 as SGHTA and CDR2 as FQGTGA. The CDR3 DNA sequence: TGTGCCAGCAGCCGGGACAGGGGAAAAACTGAAGCTTTCTTT. Translating it yields CASSRDRGKTEAFF. Drawing the rest from reference TRBV7-3 and TRBJ1-1, the complete variable domain is GAGVSQTPSNKVTEKGKYVELRCDPISGHTALYWYRQSLGQGPEFLIYFQGTGAADDSGLPNDRFFAVRPEGSVSTLKIQRTERGDSAVYLCASSRDRGKTEAFFGQGTRLTVV.

The chain joins TRBV7-2 to TRBJ1-4; no reliable D call. Between the trimmed V and J ends, which lost 5 bases and 7 bases, there was a span of 8 bases. Germline V CDR1 and CDR2: SGHTA, FQGNSA. The CDR3 has 12 amino acids. CDR3 protein: CASSLNSEKLFF. Here the CDR3 DNA reads TGTGCCAGCAGCCTAAACAGTGAAAAACTGTTTTTT.

Points on this clone: Mismatch with germline at one junction end may stem from a read error. The chain links TRBV19 to TRBJ1-2; 7 bases are a match to TRBD1. Germline CDR1 reads LNHDA; CDR2 reads SQIVND (reference sequence). The CDR3 consists of 13 residues. The CDR3 sequence: CASSMTDRDGYIF. CDR3 DNA: TGTGCCAGTAGTATGACCGACAGGGACGGCTACATCTTC.

The rearrangement uses TRBV10-3 and TRBJ2-3; 9 positions match TRBD2. The germline gives CDR1 ENHRY, CDR2 SYGVKD. V shed 4 bases, J shed 5 bases, and the junction held 10 bases outside the gene matches. The CDR3 consists of 16 residues. CDR3 sequence reads: CAISAGVAGVEDTQYF. CDR3 nucleotide sequence: TGTGCCATCAGTGCGGGGGTAGCGGGGGTCGAAGATACGCAGTATTTT.

The rearrangement joins TRBV30 to TRBJ1-6; D not certain. Germline lookup yields CDR1 GTSNPN and CDR2 SVGIG (reference sequence). The CDR3 has 15 amino acids. Trimming pared 2 bases from V and 6 bases from J, leaving 14 bases between. The CDR3 DNA is TGTGCCTGGAGTCACGGGGAGGCCGGTAATTCACCCCTCCACTTT. Translating gives CAWSHGEAGNSPLHF.

Regarding this clone: A junction end diverges from the germline sequence, so it may reflect a read error. This chain joins TRBV7-2 and TRBJ1-1, with a possible D match to TRBD1 (6 bases). CDR3 length: 16 amino acids. CDR1 SGHTA and CDR2 FQGNSA come from the germline V gene. The CDR3 DNA reads as TGTGCCAGCAGCCTCCTCCTCTCTACAGGGAACTCTGAAGCTTTCTTT. Encoded protein: CASSLLLSTGNSEAFF.

The V call is TRBV11-3, the J call TRBJ2-1, with 11 nucleotides matching TRBD1. This CDR3 is 14 amino acids long. Trimming at V came to 1 base and at J to 7 bases, leaving 0 bases not matched to a gene. In germline, CDR1 is SGHNT, CDR2 YENEEA. The DNA for the CDR3 is TGTGCCAGCAGCTTAGGGGACAGGGGGAATGAGCAGTTCTTC. Its protein is CASSLGDRGNEQFF. The complete variable domain, with remaining parts taken from reference TRBV11-3 and TRBJ2-1, reads EAGVVQSPRYKIIEKKQPVAFWCNPISGHNTLYWYLQNLGQGPELLIRYENEEAVDDSQLPKDRFSAERLKGVDSTLKIQPAELGDSAVYLCASSLGDRGNEQFFGPGTRLTVL.

The V and J genes are TRBV4-1 and TRBJ2-7; 8 nucleotides line up with TRBD1. V trimming: 4 bases; J trimming: 4 bases; junction bases outside the gene matches: 6. Germline CDR1 is MGHRA and CDR2 is YSYEKL. The CDR3 totals 14 residues. This CDR3 is CASSLRQGTYEQYF. The CDR3 nucleotides are TGCGCCAGCAGCCTTCGACAGGGGACGTACGAGCAGTACTTC.

Regarding this clone: The germline gene is not matched at one end of the junction; a read error may be the cause. This sequence joins TRBV7-2 and TRBJ2-7; no reliable D call. The CDR3 extends over 12 amino acids. Looked up from germline, CDR1 is SGHTA and CDR2 is FQGNSA. CDR3 amino acids: CANSLVRYEQYF. CDR3 nucleotide sequence: TGTGCCAACAGCTTAGTCCGGTACGAGCAGTACTTC.

V gene TRBV9 combines with J gene TRBJ1-2, with 7 bases lining up with TRBD1. The CDR3 has 15 residues. J was trimmed by 5 bases and V by 3 bases; bases with no gene match: 10. The germline CDR1 and CDR2 sequences are SGDLS and YYNGEE. CDR3 residues: CASSDGRDRDYGYTF. DNA for the CDR3: TGTGCCAGCAGCGACGGCCGGGACAGAGATTATGGCTACACCTTC.

This clone has only a few counts. The chain joins TRBV6-5 to TRBJ1-1; D gene uncertain. Germline CDR1 MNHEY, CDR2 SVGAGI. V lost 5 bases to trimming and J lost 8 bases, with 15 bases between them. The CDR3 sequence is 13 residues long. The CDR3, as DNA: TGTGCCAGCAGTGTCTCCGGCAGGCCGGAAGCTTTCTTT. Translating gives CASSVSGRPEAFF.

The gene calls are TRBV7-6 and TRBJ2-7; weak D call: TRBD1 (6 bases). Germline V gene sequence: CDR1 SGHVS, CDR2 FNYEAQ. Deletions cut 4 bases from V and 4 bases from J, with 14 bases between. CDR3 length: 14 residues. The CDR3 nucleotides are TGTGCCAGCAGCTCCGGCCAGGGGCTGTACGAGCAGTACTTC. Translated: CASSSGQGLYEQYF.

This chain connects TRBV18 to TRBJ2-1; 9 bases fit TRBD1. With V trimmed by 2 bases and J by 7 bases, 6 bases remained unmatched. The CDR3 is 15 amino acids. Germline lookup yields CDR1 KGHSH and CDR2 LQKENI. CDR3 sequence: CASSPGAGQGNEQFF. CDR3 coding DNA: TGTGCCAGCTCACCAGGGGCAGGACAGGGGAATGAGCAGTTCTTC.

The rearrangement links TRBV19 to TRBJ1-1; TRBD1 agrees at 8 bases. V gave up 3 bases and J gave up 8 bases; unmatched junction bases: 17. Germline V gene lookup returns CDR1 LNHDA and CDR2 SQIVND (reference sequence). The CDR3 runs to 17 residues. CDR3 amino acids: CASSMILRTGRPREAFF. The CDR3 DNA reads as TGTGCCAGTAGTATGATTTTGAGGACAGGGCGCCCGAGGGAAGCTTTCTTT. Supplemented by reference TRBV19 and TRBJ1-1, the full variable domain reads DGGITQSPKYLFRKEGQNVTLSCEQNLNHDAMYWYRQDPGQGLRLIYYSQIVNDFQKGDIAEGYSVSREKKESFPLTVTSAQKNPTAFYLCASSMILRTGRPREAFFGQGTRLTVV.

V and J are TRBV30 and TRBJ2-3; no clear D gene. CDR1 is GTSNPN and CDR2 is SVGIG in the germline V gene (reference sequence). The CDR3 extends over 14 amino acids. V was trimmed by 3 bases and J by 7 bases, leaving 17 bases between them. The chain's CDR3 is CAWRESGLGNTQYF. In DNA, the CDR3 is TGTGCCTGGAGAGAATCGGGTCTTGGAAATACGCAGTATTTT.

The genes are TRBV5-8 and TRBJ2-3, with 9 bases aligning to TRBD1. CDR3 size: 17 residues. V lost 6 bases to trimming and J lost 1 base; unmatched junction nucleotides: 12. Germline V gene lookup returns CDR1 SGHTS and CDR2 YDEGEE. The CDR3 protein is CASNPVPRTGGTDTQYF. DNA for the CDR3: TGTGCCAGCAACCCCGTTCCTAGGACAGGGGGCACAGATACGCAGTATTTT. The whole variable domain, filled in from reference TRBV5-8 and TRBJ2-3, reads EAGVTQSPTHLIKTRGQQATLRCSPISGHTSVYWYQQALGLGLQFLLWYDEGEERNRGNFPPRFSGRQFPNYSSELNVNALELEDSALYLCASNPVPRTGGTDTQYFGPGTRLTVL.

This clone was counted between two and nine times. The sample contains more than one DNA sequence encoding this CDR3. The V and J genes are TRBV6-6 and TRBJ1-3, with TRBD1 matching 7 bases. Germline V gene lookup returns CDR1 MNHNY and CDR2 SVGAGI (reference sequence). V lost 6 bases, J lost 3 bases, and 5 bases stayed unmatched. The length of the CDR3 is 14 residues. The CDR3 DNA sequence: TGTGCCAGCAGCCAAGGACAGGTTGGAAACACCATATATTTT. Translating gives CASSQGQVGNTIYF.

The V and J genes are TRBV10-3 and TRBJ2-7; D possibly corresponds to TRBD2 (5 bases). The CDR3 runs to 15 residues. CDR1 ENHRY and CDR2 SYGVKD come from the germline V gene. Trimming left V 0 bases short and J 7 bases short, with 16 bases between. This chain's CDR3 is CAISESSRGLGEQYF. The DNA of the CDR3 is TGTGCCATCAGTGAGTCGAGCAGAGGGCTTGGGGAGCAGTACTTC.

The chain has TRBV19 and TRBJ1-6, with unresolved D. CDR1 and CDR2 (germline): LNHDA, SQIVND (reference sequence). The V and J ends lost 6 bases and 0 bases respectively, with 12 bases between them. There are 16 residues in the CDR3. The CDR3 loop reads CASSFQVISYNSPLHF. The CDR3 nucleotides read TGTGCCAGTAGCTTTCAGGTAATCTCCTATAATTCACCCCTCCACTTT.

J is TRBJ2-5 and V is TRBV7-2, with TRBD2 matching over 14 bases. CDR3 length: 16 residues. Trimming at V came to 5 bases and at J to 4 bases, leaving 6 bases not matched to a gene. The germline CDR1 and CDR2 sequences are SGHTA and FQGNSA. CDR3 sequence (DNA): TGTGCCAGCAGCCCGGGACTAGCGGGAGCCCCAGAGACCCAGTACTTC. Its translation: CASSPGLAGAPETQYF.

The rearrangement links TRBV4-1 to TRBJ2-6; D is possibly TRBD2 (6 bases). Germline V gives CDR1 MGHRA, CDR2 YSYEKL. This CDR3 region has 19 residues. V dropped 1 base and J dropped 0 bases, with 16 bases sitting between them. CDR3 nucleotide sequence: TGCGCCAGCAGCCAAGCCTCAGGGACTGGGATCTCTGGGGCCAACGTCCTGACTTTC. Its translation is CASSQASGTGISGANVLTF.

The chain employs TRBV5-1 and TRBJ2-2, with 7 nucleotides matching TRBD1. CDR1 and CDR2 (germline): SGHRS, YFSETQ. The CDR3 runs 14 residues. J lost 6 bases, V lost 4 bases, and 6 bases had no gene match. The CDR3 sequence is CASSLGQAPGELFF. CDR3 nucleotide sequence: TGCGCCAGCAGCCTAGGACAGGCCCCCGGGGAGCTGTTTTTT.

The gene calls are TRBV2 and TRBJ2-7; TRBD1 matches 9 bases. The CDR3 loop spans 14 amino acids. The germline gives CDR1 SNHLY, CDR2 FYNNEI. V shed 5 bases, J shed 6 bases, and the junction held 8 bases outside the gene matches. The CDR3 loop is CASSTITGGVEQYF. CDR3 sequence (DNA): TGTGCCAGCAGTACCATAACAGGGGGCGTCGAGCAGTACTTC.

The J gene is TRBJ2-2, the V gene TRBV7-2, with TRBD2 matching over 11 bases. CDR3 length equals 15 residues. V trimming: 5 bases; J trimming: 3 bases; junction bases outside the gene matches: 2. Germline values: CDR1 SGHTA, CDR2 FQGNSA. Here the CDR3 reads CASSPGLADTGELFF. The CDR3 nucleotides are TGTGCCAGCAGCCCGGGACTAGCGGACACCGGGGAGCTGTTTTTT.

This sequence joins TRBV7-8 and TRBJ2-1, with 10 bases aligning to TRBD2. V lost 2 bases, J lost 7 bases, and 11 bases stayed unmatched. CDR3 length: 17 residues. CDR1 and CDR2 from the germline V gene are SGHVS and FQNEAQ. The CDR3 loop is CASSLPNKREGRNEQFF. The CDR3 region has the DNA TGTGCCAGCAGCTTACCCAATAAGCGGGAGGGCCGTAATGAGCAGTTCTTC.

V and J are TRBV29-1 and TRBJ2-1; D is unresolved. The CDR3 sequence is 10 residues long. Per germline, CDR1 SQVTM and CDR2 ANQGSEA. The germline V and J ends were trimmed by 5 bases and 6 bases, with 5 bases remaining between them. Written as DNA, the CDR3 is TGCAGCGTTCCTTCCAATGAGCAGTTCTTC. Its protein product is CSVPSNEQFF.

This chain uses TRBV7-2 with TRBJ1-5, with 7 bases lining up with TRBD1. Unmatched junction bases numbered 8, after V lost 4 bases and J lost 5 bases. The CDR3 spans 15 residues. The germline gives CDR1 SGHTA, CDR2 FQGNSA. The CDR3 DNA reads TGTGCCAGCAGCTCGAGAACAGGGGTTGATCAGCCCCAGCATTTT. Amino acid sequence: CASSSRTGVDQPQHF.

This sequence joins TRBV6-4 and TRBJ1-6; D is possibly TRBD1 (5 bases). V lost 3 bases and J 6 bases, leaving 9 bases between the germline ends. The CDR3 is 14 residues long. Germline CDR1 is MRHNA and CDR2 is SNTAGT. CDR3: CASSDQGGNSPLHF. CDR3 bases: TGTGCCAGCAGTGATCAGGGAGGTAATTCACCCCTCCACTTT.